The source of this T cell receptor beta chain is a study of blood T cells in healthy people across ages. With V trimmed by 5 bases and J by 3 bases, 6 bases remained unmatched. CDR1 and CDR2 from the germline V gene are ENHRY and SYGVKD. CDR3 length: 16 residues. This clonotype was found a few times. Then a second PCR, running roughly 7 to 11 cycles, was carried out with a sample-barcoded 5' primer and a J-beta primer mix. Each CDR3 protein is one row after TCRdb ran MiXCR on the 5' RACE reads. Of hundreds of thousands of distinct CDR3 sequences listed, about 27% are singletons. This sample was shared with a second study, whose subject was T cells of mothers and their children. That study adds: Detection of persistent microchimeric T cell clones did not occur.

This sequence was found in a boy younger than 10 in good health. Specimen: blood. The V gene is TRBV10-3, the J gene TRBJ2-2, with 10 bases fitting TRBD1. The CDR3 loop is CAISRQGARHTGELFF. CDR3 nucleotides: TGTGCCATCAGTAGACAGGGGGCGCGTCACACCGGGGAGCTGTTTTTT.